This is a list of T cell receptor beta chains from one sample in a study of technical replicates of blood from four donors. Measured with immunoSEQ multiplex PCR; TCRdb has only the in-frame clones, and not every one. The data hold tens of thousands of clones, with 80% to 95% observed a single time. Source material: T cells isolated from PBMCs. Every receptor here comes from a human donor in good health. Both conserved end residues are part of each CDR3. The D gene is left open where the match is weak. Clone size appears in some rows only: once, few, many, or a class for an expanded clone.

NA TRBJ1-1 TRBV18 NA TGTGCCAGCTCCGATCGTCTAACAGGTTCAGGCACTGAAGCTTTCTTT CASSDRLTGSGTEAFF
NA TRBJ2-7 TRBV4-2 TRBD2 TGTGCCAGCAGCCAAGTACTAGCGGGAGCCTACGAGCAGTACTTC CASSQVLAGAYEQYF
NA TRBJ2-7 TRBV5-1 TRBD1 TGCGCCAGCAGGTTGGCCGGACAGGGCTACGAGCAGTACTTC CASRLAGQGYEQYF
NA TRBJ2-5 TRBV7-9 NA TGTGCCAGCAGCTTAGTTACAGGAGAGACCCAGTACTTC CASSLVTGETQYF
NA TRBJ2-1 TRBV6-1 NA TGTGCCAGCTGTGTGTCGGACACTAACAATGAGCAGTTCTTC CASCVSDTNNEQFF
NA TRBJ2-2 TRBV6-1 TRBD1 TGTGCCAGCAGTGGACAGGGGTTCGGCACCGGGGAGCTGTTTTTT CASSGQGFGTGELFF
NA TRBJ2-3 TRBV9 NA TGTGCCAGCAGCGTAGCGGGAGCGATACTTGGCACAGATACGCAGTATTTT CASSVAGAILGTDTQYF
once TRBJ2-7 TRBV5-6 TRBD1 TGTGCCAGCAGCTTGATACAGGGGGCACGCCGGGAGCAGTACTTC CASSLIQGARREQYF
NA TRBJ2-3 TRBV11-2 TRBD1 TGTGCCAGCAGCTTACTGGGGACAGGGGCCTCGGATACGCAGTATTTT CASSLLGTGASDTQYF
NA TRBJ2-1 TRBV27 TRBD2 TGTGCCAGCAGTCTTCTAGCGGGAGGGGACAATGAGCAGTTCTTC CASSLLAGGDNEQFF
NA TRBJ2-1 TRBV9 NA TGTGCCAGCAGCATTCGGGGTTCCTACAATGAGCAGTTCTTC CASSIRGSYNEQFF
NA TRBJ1-1 TRBV7-2 NA TGTGCCAGCAGCCCTAGGGGATACACTGAAGCTTTCTTT CASSPRGYTEAFF
NA TRBJ2-2 TRBV9 NA TGTGCCAGCAGCACCCGGGACTGGGGGGAGCTGTTTTTT CASSTRDWGELFF
once TRBJ1-2 TRBV30 NA TGTGCCTGGGTTGGACTGACGGTTTATGGCTACACCTTC CAWVGLTVYGYTF
NA TRBJ1-5 TRBV19 NA TGTGCCAGTACCTCCCAGGGAGGGTTCGGTCAGCCCCAGCATTTT CASTSQGGFGQPQHF
few TRBJ1-2 TRBV14 NA TGTGCCAGCAGCCAGGAGGGGCCAACCACCTATGGCTACACCTTC CASSQEGPTTYGYTF
NA TRBJ2-3 TRBV9 NA TGTGCCAGCAGCGTAGAGGCGGGAAGGACAGGCGCAGATACGCAGTATTTT CASSVEAGRTGADTQYF
NA TRBJ2-5 TRBV7-6 NA TGTGCCAGCAGCTTAGCGCTAGCATACAACCAAGAGACCCAGTACTTC CASSLALAYNQETQYF
NA TRBJ2-5 TRBV28 TRBD2 TGTGCCAGCAGTCTCGGACTAGCGGGAGAATGGGCTTCTGTCGAGACCCAGTACTTC CASSLGLAGEWASVETQYF
NA TRBJ1-4 TRBV6-1 NA TGTGCCAGCAGTGTTAGGTACTGGACAGATGAAAAACTGTTTTTT CASSVRYWTDEKLFF
once TRBJ2-5 TRBV2 NA TGTGCCAGCAGACTCCAAGAGACCCAGTACTTC CASRLQETQYF
once TRBJ2-5 TRBV2 TRBD1 TGTGCCAGCAGAAGGACAGGGAGGGAGACCCAGTACTTC CASRRTGRETQYF
NA TRBJ2-1 TRBV29-1 NA TGCAGCGTTGGAGGGGGGTCAGGGCTCGGGGGGAATGAGCAGTTCTTC CSVGGGSGLGGNEQFF
NA TRBJ2-1 TRBV2 NA TGTGCCAGTACAGACATGATTTCCACTGAGCAGTTCTTC CASTDMISTEQFF
NA TRBJ2-5 TRBV9 NA TGTGCCAGCAGCGTAGCAACTCAAGAGACCCAGTACTTC CASSVATQETQYF
NA TRBJ2-1 TRBV28 TRBD2 TGTGCCAGCAGTTTATCGAGCGGGAGCAACAATGAGCAGTTCTTC CASSLSSGSNNEQFF
NA TRBJ2-1 TRBV9 NA TGTGCCAGCAGCGCTCAGGGAAATGAGCAGTTCTTC CASSAQGNEQFF